This TCR beta chain was identified during a study of blood T cell repertoires in COVID-19. Study at large: The samples span acute and convalescent COVID-19 from the United States, Italy and Spain.

TCRdb's table, derived via immunoSEQ multiplex PCR, lists solely in-frame clones and lacks some. The data show 170,000 or so clones, 86% seen once. This CDR3 comprises 16 residues. J lost 6 bases, V lost 4 bases, and 8 bases had no gene match. From germline, CDR1 is SGHNT and CDR2 YYREEE (reference sequence). The chain carries TRBV5-4 and TRBJ2-1, with 12 bases matching TRBD2. The sequence came from a man aged 50 or older with active or convalescent COVID-19. The specimen was peripheral blood. CDR3 residues: CASSPPSGRAINEQFF. CDR3 sequence (DNA): TGTGCCAGCAGCCCCCCTAGCGGGAGGGCCATCAATGAGCAGTTCTTC.